This TCR beta chain was found in a study of T cells in Graves' hyperthyroidism and ophthalmopathy. This CDR3 region has 14 residues. Germline CDR1 and CDR2: SGHRS and YFSETQ. The ends were cut back, 0 bases at V and 1 base at J, with 7 bases in the middle. Amplification of TCR beta CDR3 regions was performed using RNA transcripts as template. The primer set for the first-round RT-PCR of the TCR CDR3 was HTBI. TCRdb recomputed calls from the multiplex PCR reads with MiXCR, one row per CDR3 protein. This sample has over 250,000 distinct CDR3 sequences, with less than 30% found just once. This clonotype showed up many times.

The sequencing sample was made of blood. The sequence came from a man aged 35-49 years with Graves' hyperthyroidism that later progressed to Graves' ophthalmopathy. This chain links TRBV5-1 with TRBJ1-1; D gene unclear. The CDR3 sequence: CASSLGDGNTEAFF. The CDR3 coding sequence is TGCGCCAGCAGCTTGGGAGACGGGAACACTGAAGCTTTCTTT. The variable domain in full, with the rest retrieved from reference TRBV5-1 and TRBJ1-1, is KAGVTQTPRYLIKTRGQQVTLSCSPISGHRSVSWYQQTPGQGLQFLFEYFSETQRNKGNFPGRFSGRQFSNSRSEMNVSTLELGDSALYLCASSLGDGNTEAFFGQGTRLTVV.